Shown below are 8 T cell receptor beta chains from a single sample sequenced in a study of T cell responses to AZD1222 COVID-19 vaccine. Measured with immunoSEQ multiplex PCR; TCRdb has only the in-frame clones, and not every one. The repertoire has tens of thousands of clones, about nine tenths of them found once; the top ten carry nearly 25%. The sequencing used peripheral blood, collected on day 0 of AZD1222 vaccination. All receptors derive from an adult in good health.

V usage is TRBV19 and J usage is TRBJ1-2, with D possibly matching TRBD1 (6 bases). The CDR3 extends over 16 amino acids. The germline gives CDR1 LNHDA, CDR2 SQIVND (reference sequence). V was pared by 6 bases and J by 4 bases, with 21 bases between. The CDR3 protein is CASSLGAGEDPYGYTF. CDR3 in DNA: TGTGCCAGTAGCCTAGGGGCAGGGGAGGATCCCTATGGCTACACCTTC.

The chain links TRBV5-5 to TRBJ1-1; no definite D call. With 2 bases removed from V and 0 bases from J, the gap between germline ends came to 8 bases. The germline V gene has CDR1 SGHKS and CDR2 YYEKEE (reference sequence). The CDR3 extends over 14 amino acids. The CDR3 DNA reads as TGTGCCAGCAGCTTAGTGATAATGAACACTGAAGCTTTCTTT. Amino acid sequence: CASSLVIMNTEAFF.

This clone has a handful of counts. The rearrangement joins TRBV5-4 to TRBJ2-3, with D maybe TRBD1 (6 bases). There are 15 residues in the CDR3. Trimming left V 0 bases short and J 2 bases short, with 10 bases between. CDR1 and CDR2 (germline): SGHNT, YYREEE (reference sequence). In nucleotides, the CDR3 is TGTGCCAGCAGCTTGGGGGGGCCCTACACAGATACGCAGTATTTT. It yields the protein CASSLGGPYTDTQYF.

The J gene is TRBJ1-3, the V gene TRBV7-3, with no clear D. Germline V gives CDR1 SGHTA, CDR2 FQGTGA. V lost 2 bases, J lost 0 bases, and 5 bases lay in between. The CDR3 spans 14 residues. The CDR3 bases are TGTGCCAGCAGCTTAGGAATCTCTGGAAACACCATATATTTT. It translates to CASSLGISGNTIYF.

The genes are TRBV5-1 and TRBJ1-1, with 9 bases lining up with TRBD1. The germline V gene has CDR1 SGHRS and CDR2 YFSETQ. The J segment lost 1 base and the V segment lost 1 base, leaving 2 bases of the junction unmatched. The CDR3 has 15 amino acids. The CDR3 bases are TGCGCCAGCAGCTTGAGGGGACAGGGGAACACTGAAGCTTTCTTT. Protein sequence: CASSLRGQGNTEAFF.

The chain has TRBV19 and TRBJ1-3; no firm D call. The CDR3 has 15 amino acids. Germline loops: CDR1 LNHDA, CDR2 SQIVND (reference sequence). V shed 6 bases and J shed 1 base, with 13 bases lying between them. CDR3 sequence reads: CASSDPFQSGNTIYF. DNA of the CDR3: TGTGCCAGTAGCGACCCCTTTCAATCTGGAAACACCATATATTTT.

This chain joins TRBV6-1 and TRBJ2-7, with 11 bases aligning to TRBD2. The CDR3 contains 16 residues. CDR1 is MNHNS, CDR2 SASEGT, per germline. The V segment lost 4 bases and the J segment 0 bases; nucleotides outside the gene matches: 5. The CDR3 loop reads CASSGGLAVPSYEQYF. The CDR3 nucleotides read TGTGCCAGCAGTGGGGGACTAGCGGTTCCCTCCTACGAGCAGTACTTC.

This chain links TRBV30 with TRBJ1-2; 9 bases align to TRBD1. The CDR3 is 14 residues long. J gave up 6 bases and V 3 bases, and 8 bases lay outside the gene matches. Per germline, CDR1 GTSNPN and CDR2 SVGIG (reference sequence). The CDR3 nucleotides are TGTGCCTGGAGATTAAACAGGGGGCAAGATGGCTACACCTTC. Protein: CAWRLNRGQDGYTF.